This TCR beta chain was captured by sequencing in a study of identical twins. The CDR3 contains 13 residues. V gave up 6 bases and J gave up 3 bases, with 12 bases separating them. Germline V lookup: CDR1 MDHEN, CDR2 SYDVKM. General study points: Out-of-frame alpha sequences common to twins exhibited a surplus of low generation probability.

This clonotype was found many times. Its antigen is unidentified. Each CDR3 protein gets one entry after TCRdb re-called the 5' RACE reads with MiXCR. The sample lists some 1,600,000 distinct CDR3 sequences; about 32% were seen once. Sequenced sample: cord blood. The sequence was collected from a newborn girl in good health. The V gene is TRBV28, the J gene TRBJ2-7; TRBD2 might be the D (5 bases). The DNA for the CDR3 is TGTGCCAGCAGCCCCGGACGGGACTACGAGCAGTACTTC. Its protein is CASSPGRDYEQYF.